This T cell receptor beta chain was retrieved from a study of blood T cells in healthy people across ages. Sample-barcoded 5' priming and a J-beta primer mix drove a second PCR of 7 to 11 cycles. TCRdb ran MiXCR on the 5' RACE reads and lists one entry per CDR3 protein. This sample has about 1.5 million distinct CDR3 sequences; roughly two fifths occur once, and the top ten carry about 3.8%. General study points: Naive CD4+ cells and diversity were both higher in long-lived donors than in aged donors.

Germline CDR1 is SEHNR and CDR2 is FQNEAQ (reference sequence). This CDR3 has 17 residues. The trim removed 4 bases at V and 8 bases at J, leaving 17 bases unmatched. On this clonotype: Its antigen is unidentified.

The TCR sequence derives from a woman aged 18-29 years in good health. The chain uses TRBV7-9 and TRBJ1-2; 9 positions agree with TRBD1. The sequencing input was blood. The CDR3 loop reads CASSSTTMEGTGQGYTF. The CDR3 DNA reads TGTGCCAGCAGCTCTACGACAATGGAGGGGACAGGGCAAGGCTACACCTTC.